Below, 24 T cell receptor beta chains from the same sample are listed, as sequenced in a study of blood T cell repertoires in COVID-19. The method was immunoSEQ multiplex PCR; TCRdb's version includes in-frame clones alone and lacks a portion of them. The repertoire holds some 400,000 clones, 85% to 90% seen once, with around 1.1% in the top ten. Sequencing was done on a sample of PBMCs or T cells enriched from blood (not recorded which). Source of these receptors: a man younger than 40 who had recovered from COVID-19.

The chain joins TRBV9 to TRBJ2-1, with D perhaps matching TRBD2 (5 bases). CDR1 SGDLS and CDR2 YYNGEE come from the germline V gene. The CDR3 extends over 15 amino acids. V was shortened by 0 bases and J by 6 bases, with 13 bases between the two germline ends. This CDR3 reads CASSVGGSGANEQFF. DNA of the CDR3: TGTGCCAGCAGCGTAGGAGGGAGCGGCGCCAATGAGCAGTTCTTC.

This clone was seen only once. The V gene is TRBV7-6, the J gene TRBJ1-6, with 11 bases that match TRBD1. This CDR3 region has 15 residues. V lost 6 bases, J lost 9 bases, and 7 bases stayed unmatched. The germline gives CDR1 SGHVS, CDR2 FNYEAQ. CDR3 coding DNA: TGTGCCAGCAGTTCCGGACAGGGGGCAGTTTCACCCCTCCACTTT. Protein sequence: CASSSGQGAVSPLHF.

This clone was detected once. The rearrangement uses TRBV7-5 and TRBJ1-2; the D call of TRBD1 is as the table states it, not checked on the DNA. TRBV7-5 is given as a pseudogene. The CDR3 has 12 residues. The CDR3 bases are TGTGTCAGAAGCTTACAGGGGTCTGGCTACACCTTC. Protein sequence: CVRSLQGSGYTF.

The J gene is TRBJ2-2, the V gene TRBV5-4; 10 positions match TRBD1. The germline V gene has CDR1 SGHNT and CDR2 YYREEE (reference sequence). The CDR3 loop spans 16 amino acids. V was clipped by 4 bases and J by 4 bases; unmatched bases: 7. The CDR3 DNA reads as TGTGCCAGCAGCACCGGACAGGGGGGGACCACCGGGGAGCTGTTTTTT. Residues: CASSTGQGGTTGELFF. The complete variable domain, with remaining parts taken from reference TRBV5-4 and TRBJ2-2, reads ETGVTQSPTHLIKTRGQQVTLRCSSQSGHNTVSWYQQALGQGPQFIFQYYREEENGRGNFPPRFSGLQFPNYSSELNVNALELDDSALYLCASSTGQGGTTGELFFGEGSRLTVL.

The rearrangement joins TRBV2 to TRBJ2-7; maybe TRBD2 (6 bases). The germline V gene encodes CDR1 SNHLY and CDR2 FYNNEI. This CDR3 region has 13 residues. V lost 6 bases, J lost 2 bases, and 11 bases lay in between. The CDR3 loop reads CASRRDGPYEQYF. The CDR3 nucleotides are TGTGCCAGCAGGCGGGACGGACCCTACGAGCAGTACTTC.

The chain carries TRBV5-1 and TRBJ2-7; perhaps TRBD2 as D (6 bases). V dropped 5 bases and J dropped 1 base, with 10 bases sitting between them. Germline loops: CDR1 SGHRS, CDR2 YFSETQ. CDR3 length: 13 residues. DNA of the CDR3: TGCGCCAGCAGTATAGCGGAGTCCTACGAGCAGTACTTC. Amino acid sequence: CASSIAESYEQYF.

A remark on this clone: Mismatch with germline at one junction end may stem from a read error. V usage is TRBV7-7 and J usage is TRBJ2-3; D is undetermined. Germline values: CDR1 SSHAT, CDR2 FNYEAQ (reference sequence). The CDR3 sequence is 13 residues long. The CDR3 region has the DNA TGTGCTAGCAGCCCCCTGGGCCCAGATACGCAGTATTTT. It codes for CASSPLGPDTQYF.

As to this clone: The junction differs from germline at one of its ends, possibly a read error. The chain is built from TRBV28 and TRBJ1-5; 8 bases align to TRBD1. The germline CDR1 and CDR2 sequences are MDHEN and SYDVKM. The CDR3 runs 18 residues. The chain's CDR3 is CACRPSGTGQRGNQPLHF. Written as DNA, the CDR3 is TGTGCCTGCAGGCCTTCCGGGACAGGCCAACGGGGCAATCAGCCCCTGCATTTT.

V usage is TRBV5-4 and J usage is TRBJ1-2; 7 bases are a match to TRBD1. CDR1 and CDR2 (germline): SGHNT, YYREEE (reference sequence). The CDR3 loop spans 16 amino acids. V shed 0 bases, J shed 4 bases, and the junction held 9 bases outside the gene matches. Here the CDR3 reads CASSLGPGTDTYGYTF. DNA for the CDR3: TGTGCCAGCAGCTTGGGGCCCGGGACAGATACCTATGGCTACACCTTC.

Regarding this clone: The junction departs from germline at one end; a sequencing error may be responsible. The chain employs TRBV27 and TRBJ1-6; no clear D gene. The CDR3 has 14 amino acids. Germline lookup yields CDR1 MNHEY and CDR2 SMNVEV (reference sequence). The chain's CDR3 is CASSPTPAFRPMDF. The CDR3 region has the DNA TGTGCCAGCAGTCCGACACCGGCCTTTAGGCCCATGGACTTT.

The V call is TRBV4-2, the J call TRBJ2-1, with unresolved D. The CDR3 is 15 amino acids. V was shortened by 3 bases and J by 4 bases, with 13 bases between the two germline ends. Germline loops: CDR1 LGHNA, CDR2 YNFKEQ. DNA of the CDR3: TGTGCCAGCAGCCAGACTCCTACCGAATACAATGAGCAGTTCTTC. Protein product: CASSQTPTEYNEQFF.

The chain is built from TRBV18 and TRBJ2-5, with TRBD1 matching over 9 bases. The length of the CDR3 is 13 residues. After removal of 5 bases from V and 4 bases from J, the junction contained 2 bases not matched to a gene. Germline CDR1 and CDR2: KGHSH and LQKENI. The CDR3 DNA is TGTGCCAGCTCATGGACAGGGGCAGAGACCCAGTACTTC. Translated, it gives CASSWTGAETQYF. The whole variable domain, remainder taken from reference TRBV18 and TRBJ2-5, is NAGVMQNPRHLVRRRGQEARLRCSPMKGHSHVYWYRQLPEEGLKFMVYLQKENIIDESGMPKERFSAEFPKEGPSILRIQQVVRGDSAAYFCASSWTGAETQYFGPGTRLLVL.

This clone has just one count. This chain joins TRBV19 and TRBJ1-5; 8 nucleotides match TRBD1. After removal of 6 bases from V and 7 bases from J, the junction contained 8 bases not matched to a gene. Germline-derived CDR1 and CDR2 are LNHDA and SQIVND (reference sequence). This CDR3 is built from 14 residues. The CDR3 loop is CASRADRGRQPQHF. DNA of the CDR3: TGTGCCAGTAGGGCTGACAGGGGTAGACAGCCCCAGCATTTT. Supplemented by reference TRBV19 and TRBJ1-5, the full variable domain reads DGGITQSPKYLFRKEGQNVTLSCEQNLNHDAMYWYRQDPGQGLRLIYYSQIVNDFQKGDIAEGYSVSREKKESFPLTVTSAQKNPTAFYLCASRADRGRQPQHFGDGTRLSIL.

This clone has just a few counts. V gene TRBV19 combines with J gene TRBJ1-1; possible D gene TRBD1, 5 bases. The CDR3 extends over 15 amino acids. With 1 base removed from V and 4 bases from J, the gap between germline ends came to 13 bases. Germline V lookup: CDR1 LNHDA, CDR2 SQIVND (reference sequence). The CDR3 DNA follows: TGTGCCAGTAGTATAGTGGTAGGGGCAAGCACTGAAGCTTTCTTT. This encodes CASSIVVGASTEAFF.

The chain couples TRBV9 to TRBJ2-7, with 7 nucleotides matching TRBD2. Per the germline V gene, CDR1 is SGDLS and CDR2 is YYNGEE. V was clipped by 4 bases and J by 3 bases; unmatched bases: 10. The CDR3 extends over 15 amino acids. The CDR3 sequence: CASSPRPASGYEQYF. The CDR3 DNA sequence: TGTGCCAGCAGCCCTCGCCCTGCTAGCGGCTACGAGCAGTACTTC.

This chain uses TRBV5-1 with TRBJ1-1; 8 bases match TRBD1. The trim removed 4 bases at V and 1 base at J, leaving 6 bases unmatched. Germline CDR1 is SGHRS and CDR2 is YFSETQ. This CDR3 is 15 amino acids long. The CDR3 nucleotides read TGCGCCAGCAGCGTGGACAGGGAACCGAACACTGAAGCTTTCTTT. Translating gives CASSVDREPNTEAFF.

The chain has TRBV6-5 and TRBJ2-7; D is unresolved. The CDR3 has 13 amino acids. Looked up from germline, CDR1 is MNHEY and CDR2 is SVGAGI. Trimming removed 6 bases at V and 3 bases at J, with 12 bases between. The CDR3 DNA sequence: TGTGCCAGCAGCCTTGGTGCGAACTACGAGCAGTACTTC. This codes for CASSLGANYEQYF.

The chain links TRBV7-8 to TRBJ2-5, with TRBD1 as a possible D gene (5 bases). Per germline, CDR1 SGHVS and CDR2 FQNEAQ. This CDR3 has 13 amino acids. V lost 1 base to trimming and J lost 7 bases, with 10 bases between them. In nucleotides, the CDR3 is TGTGCCAGCAGCTTAGGTGGGGCGGCGACCCAGTACTTC. Amino acid sequence: CASSLGGAATQYF.

This sequence joins TRBV10-2 and TRBJ1-5; a weak D match, TRBD1 (5 bases). From germline, CDR1 is WSHSY and CDR2 SAAADI. V lost 0 bases and J 6 bases, leaving 12 bases between the germline ends. The CDR3 is made up of 15 amino acids. CDR3 nucleotide sequence: TGCGCCAGCAGTGAGTCGACTAGGGGAAGTCAGCCCCAGCATTTT. Its translation: CASSESTRGSQPQHF.

The rearrangement uses TRBV18 and TRBJ2-5, with D tentatively TRBD2 (6 bases). Deletions cut 8 bases from V and 2 bases from J, with 15 bases between. Germline lookup yields CDR1 KGHSH and CDR2 LQKENI. The CDR3 contains 14 residues. CDR3 residues: CASLTLGLQETQYF. CDR3 DNA: TGTGCCAGCCTCACCCTGGGACTTCAAGAGACCCAGTACTTC.

The chain uses TRBV30 and TRBJ1-1, with TRBD1 identical over 7 bases. Germline trimming cut 4 bases from V and 5 bases from J; bases unmatched to any gene: 7. Germline CDR1 GTSNPN, CDR2 SVGIG (reference sequence). The length of the CDR3 is 13 residues. The DNA of the CDR3 is TGTGCCTGGACCCGACAGGGTGGGACTGAAGCTTTCTTT. Protein sequence: CAWTRQGGTEAFF.

The rearrangement joins TRBV6-6 to TRBJ1-2, with 9 nucleotides matching TRBD1. The ends lost 6 bases at V and 1 base at J; junction bases unmatched: 6. Germline lookup yields CDR1 MNHNY and CDR2 SVGAGI (reference sequence). The CDR3 is made up of 15 amino acids. The CDR3 region has the DNA TGTGCCAGCAGAAGGGACAGGGAGGGTAACTATGGCTACACCTTC. Residues: CASRRDREGNYGYTF.

The chain recombines TRBV24-1 with TRBJ2-3; D gene ambiguous. The germline V gene encodes CDR1 KGHDR and CDR2 SFDVKD. This CDR3 is 13 amino acids long. Trimming stripped 1 base from V and 10 bases from J, with 11 bases between. The CDR3 reads CATSDFRSAPQYF. The CDR3 nucleotides are TGTGCCACCAGTGATTTTAGAAGCGCACCGCAGTATTTT.

This clone appeared a few times. The chain uses TRBV3-1 (or the pseudogene TRBV3-2) and TRBJ2-3; TRBD2 aligns across 10 bases. The V gene end was trimmed by 3 bases and the J gene end by 5 bases; junction bases not matched to a gene: 8. CDR1 and CDR2 (germline): LGHDT, YNNKEL (reference sequence). The CDR3 extends over 16 amino acids. CDR3 sequence (DNA): TGTGCCAGCAGCCACCCCTTGAGCGGGGGGGGAGATACGCAGTATTTT. Encoded protein: CASSHPLSGGGDTQYF.